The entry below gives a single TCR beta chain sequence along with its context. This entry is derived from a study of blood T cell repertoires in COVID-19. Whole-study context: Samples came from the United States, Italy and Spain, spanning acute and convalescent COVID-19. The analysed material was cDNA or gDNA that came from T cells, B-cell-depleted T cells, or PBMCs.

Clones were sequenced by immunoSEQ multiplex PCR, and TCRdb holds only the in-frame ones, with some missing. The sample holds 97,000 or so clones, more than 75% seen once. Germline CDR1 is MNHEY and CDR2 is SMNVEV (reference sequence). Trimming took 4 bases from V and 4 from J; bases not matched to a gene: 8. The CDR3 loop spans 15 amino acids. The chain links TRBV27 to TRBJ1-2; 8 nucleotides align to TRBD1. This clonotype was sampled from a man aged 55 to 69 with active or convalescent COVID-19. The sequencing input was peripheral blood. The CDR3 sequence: CASSSRGTGFYGYTF. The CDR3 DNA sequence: TGTGCCAGCAGTTCCCGCGGGACAGGCTTCTATGGCTACACCTTC.